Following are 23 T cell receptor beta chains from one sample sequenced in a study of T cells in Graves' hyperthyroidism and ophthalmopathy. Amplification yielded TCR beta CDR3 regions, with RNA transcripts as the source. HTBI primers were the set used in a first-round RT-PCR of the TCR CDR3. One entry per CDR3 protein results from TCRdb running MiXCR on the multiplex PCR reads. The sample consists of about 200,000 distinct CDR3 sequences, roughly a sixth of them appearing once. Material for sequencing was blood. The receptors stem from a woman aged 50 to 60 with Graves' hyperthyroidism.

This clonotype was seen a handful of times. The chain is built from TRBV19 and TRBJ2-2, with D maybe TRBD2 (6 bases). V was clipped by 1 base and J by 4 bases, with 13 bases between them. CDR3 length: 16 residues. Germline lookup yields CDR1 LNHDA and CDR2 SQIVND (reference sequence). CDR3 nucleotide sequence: TGTGCCAGTAGTATAGTGTCGGGAGTATTCACCGGGGAGCTGTTTTTT. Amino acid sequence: CASSIVSGVFTGELFF.

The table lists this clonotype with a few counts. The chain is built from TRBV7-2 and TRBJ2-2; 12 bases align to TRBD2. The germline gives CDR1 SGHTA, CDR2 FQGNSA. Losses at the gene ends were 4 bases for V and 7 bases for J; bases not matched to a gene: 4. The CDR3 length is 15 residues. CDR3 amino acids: CASSYRTSGIGELFF. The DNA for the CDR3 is TGTGCCAGCAGCTACCGGACTAGCGGGATCGGGGAGCTGTTTTTT.

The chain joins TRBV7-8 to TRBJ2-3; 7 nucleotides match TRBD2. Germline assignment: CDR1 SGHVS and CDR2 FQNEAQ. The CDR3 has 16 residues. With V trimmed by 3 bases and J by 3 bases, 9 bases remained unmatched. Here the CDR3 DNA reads TGTGCCAGCAGCTTTGGGCGGGAGAGGCTAACAGATACGCAGTATTTT. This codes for CASSFGRERLTDTQYF. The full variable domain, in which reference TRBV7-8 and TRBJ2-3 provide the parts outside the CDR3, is GAGVSQSPRYKVAKRGQDVALRCDPISGHVSLFWYQQALGQGPEFLTYFQNEAQLDKSGLPSDRFFAERPEGSVSTLKIQRTQQEDSAVYLCASSFGRERLTDTQYFGPGTRLTVL.

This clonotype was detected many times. CDR3 bases: TGCGCCAGCAGCTTGGAGGGACAGGGGCAAGCTTTCTTT. Translating gives CASSLEGQGQAFF. The chain carries TRBV5-1 and TRBJ1-1, with 10 bases lining up with TRBD1. Unmatched junction bases numbered 2, after V lost 0 bases and J lost 9 bases. CDR1 is SGHRS and CDR2 is YFSETQ in the germline V gene. CDR3 length equals 13 residues.

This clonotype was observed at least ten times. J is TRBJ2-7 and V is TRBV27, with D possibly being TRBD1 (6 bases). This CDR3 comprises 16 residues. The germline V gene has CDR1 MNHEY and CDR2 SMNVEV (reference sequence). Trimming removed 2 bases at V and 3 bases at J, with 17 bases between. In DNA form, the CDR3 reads TGTGCCAGCAGTTTACGGAAGTTGGACAGTGGCTACGAGCAGTACTTC. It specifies CASSLRKLDSGYEQYF.

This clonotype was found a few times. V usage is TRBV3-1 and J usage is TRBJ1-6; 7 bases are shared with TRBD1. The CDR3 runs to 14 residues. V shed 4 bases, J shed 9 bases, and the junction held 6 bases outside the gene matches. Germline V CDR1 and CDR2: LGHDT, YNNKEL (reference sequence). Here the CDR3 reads CASSLRQGGSPLHF. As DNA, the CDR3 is TGTGCCAGCAGCCTAAGACAGGGAGGTTCACCCCTCCACTTT.

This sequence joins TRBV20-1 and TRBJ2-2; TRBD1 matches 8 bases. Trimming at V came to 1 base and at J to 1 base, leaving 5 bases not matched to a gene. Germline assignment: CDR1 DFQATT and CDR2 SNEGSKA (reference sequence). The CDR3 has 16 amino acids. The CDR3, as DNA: TGCAGTGCTAGAGCCACGGGGACAGGGAACACCGGGGAGCTGTTTTTT. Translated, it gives CSARATGTGNTGELFF.

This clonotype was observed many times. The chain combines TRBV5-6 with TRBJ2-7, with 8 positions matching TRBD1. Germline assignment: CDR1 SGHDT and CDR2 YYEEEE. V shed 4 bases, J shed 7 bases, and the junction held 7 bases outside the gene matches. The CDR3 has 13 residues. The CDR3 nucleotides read TGTGCCAGCAGCCGGGACAGGTCAGGGGAGCAGTACTTC. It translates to CASSRDRSGEQYF.

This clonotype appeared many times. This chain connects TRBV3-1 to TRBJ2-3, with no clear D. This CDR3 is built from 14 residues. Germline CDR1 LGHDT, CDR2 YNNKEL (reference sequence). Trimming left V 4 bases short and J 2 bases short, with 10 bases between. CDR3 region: CASSLRTNTDTQYF. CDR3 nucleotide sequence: TGTGCCAGCAGCCTCCGAACGAACACAGATACGCAGTATTTT.

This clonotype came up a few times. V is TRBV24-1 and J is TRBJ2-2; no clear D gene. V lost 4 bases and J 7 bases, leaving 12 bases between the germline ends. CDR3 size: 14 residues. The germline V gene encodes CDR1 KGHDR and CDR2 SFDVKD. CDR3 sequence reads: CATSDSPMVGELFF. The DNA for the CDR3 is TGTGCCACCAGTGACTCCCCCATGGTCGGGGAGCTGTTTTTT.

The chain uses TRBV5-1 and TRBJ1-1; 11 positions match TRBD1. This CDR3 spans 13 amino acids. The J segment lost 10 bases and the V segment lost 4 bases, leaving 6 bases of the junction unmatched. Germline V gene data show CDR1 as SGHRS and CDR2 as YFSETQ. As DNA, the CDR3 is TGCGCCAGCAGCCCATCCGGGACAGGGGGAGCTTTCTTT. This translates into CASSPSGTGGAFF.

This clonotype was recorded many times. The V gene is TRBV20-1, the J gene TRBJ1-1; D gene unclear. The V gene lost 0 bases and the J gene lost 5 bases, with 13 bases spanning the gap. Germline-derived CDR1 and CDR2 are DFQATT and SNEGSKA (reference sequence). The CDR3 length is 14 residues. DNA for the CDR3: TGCAGTGCTAGAGATACTCCCGGAAGGACTGAAGCTTTCTTT. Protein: CSARDTPGRTEAFF.

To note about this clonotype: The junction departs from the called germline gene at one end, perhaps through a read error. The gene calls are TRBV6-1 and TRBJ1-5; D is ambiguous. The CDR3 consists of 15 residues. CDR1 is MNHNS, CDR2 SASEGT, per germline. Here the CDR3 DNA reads TGTGCCAGCGGTGAAGCTGGCACCAAGCATCAGCCCCAGCATTTT. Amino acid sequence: CASGEAGTKHQPQHF.

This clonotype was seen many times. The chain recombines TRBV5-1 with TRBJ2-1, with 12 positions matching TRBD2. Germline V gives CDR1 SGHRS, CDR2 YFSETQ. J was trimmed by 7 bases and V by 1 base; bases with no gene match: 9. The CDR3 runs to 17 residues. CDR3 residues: CASSLQETSGSENEQFF. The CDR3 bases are TGCGCCAGCAGCTTGCAAGAGACTAGCGGGAGTGAGAATGAGCAGTTCTTC.

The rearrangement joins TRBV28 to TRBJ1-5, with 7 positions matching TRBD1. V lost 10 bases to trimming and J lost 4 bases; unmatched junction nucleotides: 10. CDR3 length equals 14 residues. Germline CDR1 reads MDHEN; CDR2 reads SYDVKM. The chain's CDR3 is CAIQFRTGNQPQHF. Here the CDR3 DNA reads TGTGCCATCCAATTCCGGACAGGTAATCAGCCCCAGCATTTT.

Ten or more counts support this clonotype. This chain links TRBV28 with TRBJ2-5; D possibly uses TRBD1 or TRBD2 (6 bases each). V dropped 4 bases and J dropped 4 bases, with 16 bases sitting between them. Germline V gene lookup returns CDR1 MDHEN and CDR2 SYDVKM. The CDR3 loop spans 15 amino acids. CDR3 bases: TGTGCCAGCAGTTCCCGTGGAGGGGGTGGAGAGACCCAGTACTTC. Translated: CASSSRGGGGETQYF.

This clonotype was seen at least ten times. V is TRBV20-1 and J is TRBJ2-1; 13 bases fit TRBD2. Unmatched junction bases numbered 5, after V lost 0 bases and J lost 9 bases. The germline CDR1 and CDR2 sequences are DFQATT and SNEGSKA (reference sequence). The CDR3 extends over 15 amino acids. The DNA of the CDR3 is TGCAGTGCTAGAGATCTCGGACTAGCGGGAGTTGAGCAGTTCTTC. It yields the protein CSARDLGLAGVEQFF.

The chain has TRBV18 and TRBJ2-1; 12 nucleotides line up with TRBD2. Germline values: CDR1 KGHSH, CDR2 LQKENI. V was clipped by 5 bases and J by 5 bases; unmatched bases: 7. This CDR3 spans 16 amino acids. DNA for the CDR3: TGTGCCAGCTCATTCTGGACTAGCGGGGATAACAATGAGCAGTTCTTC. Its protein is CASSFWTSGDNNEQFF. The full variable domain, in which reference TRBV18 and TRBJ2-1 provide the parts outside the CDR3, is NAGVMQNPRHLVRRRGQEARLRCSPMKGHSHVYWYRQLPEEGLKFMVYLQKENIIDESGMPKERFSAEFPKEGPSILRIQQVVRGDSAAYFCASSFWTSGDNNEQFFGPGTRLTVL.

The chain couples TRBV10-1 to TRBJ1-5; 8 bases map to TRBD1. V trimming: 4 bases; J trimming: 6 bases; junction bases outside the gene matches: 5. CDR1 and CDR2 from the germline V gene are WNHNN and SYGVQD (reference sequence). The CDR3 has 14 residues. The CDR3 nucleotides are TGCGCCAGCAGTGCGGCAGGGGGCGGTCAGCCCCAGCATTTT. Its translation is CASSAAGGGQPQHF.

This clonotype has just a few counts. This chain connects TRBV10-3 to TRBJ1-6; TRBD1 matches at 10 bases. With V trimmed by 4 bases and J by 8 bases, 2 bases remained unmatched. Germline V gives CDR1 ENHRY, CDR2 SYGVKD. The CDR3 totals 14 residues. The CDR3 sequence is CAISGQGADSPLHF. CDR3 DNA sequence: TGTGCCATCAGTGGACAGGGGGCGGATTCACCCCTCCACTTT.

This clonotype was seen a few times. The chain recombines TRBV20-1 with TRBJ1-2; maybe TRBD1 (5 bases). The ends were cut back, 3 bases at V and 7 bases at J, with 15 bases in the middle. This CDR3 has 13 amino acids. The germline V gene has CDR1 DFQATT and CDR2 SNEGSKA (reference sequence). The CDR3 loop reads CSARAGPSSGYTF. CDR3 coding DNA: TGCAGTGCTAGGGCGGGACCTTCCTCTGGCTACACCTTC.

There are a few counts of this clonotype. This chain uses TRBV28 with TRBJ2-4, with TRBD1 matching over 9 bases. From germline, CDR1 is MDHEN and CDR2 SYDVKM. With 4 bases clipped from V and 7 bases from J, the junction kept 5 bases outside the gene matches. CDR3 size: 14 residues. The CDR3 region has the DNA TGTGCCAGCAGTTCCTCGGGACAGGGTAACATTCAGTACTTC. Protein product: CASSSSGQGNIQYF.

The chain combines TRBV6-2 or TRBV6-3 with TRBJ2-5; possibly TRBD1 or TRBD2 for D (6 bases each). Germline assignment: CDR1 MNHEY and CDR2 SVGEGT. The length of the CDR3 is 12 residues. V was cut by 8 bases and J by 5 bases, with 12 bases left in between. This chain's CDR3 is CASRGRRETQYF. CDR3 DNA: TGTGCCAGCCGGGGGCGCCGGGAGACCCAGTACTTC.